This T cell receptor beta chain was obtained from a study of blood T cell repertoires in COVID-19. Overall study: T cells, B-cell-depleted T cells, or PBMCs supplied cDNA or gDNA.

How the authors handled the data: The assay estimated nucleated cells by amplifying reference gene primers. Data came from immunoSEQ multiplex PCR; TCRdb stores just in-frame clones and leaves some out. Clone size and V and J calls were adopted from that table, with D and trimming inferred from the DNA. The sample includes under 70,000 clones, roughly 89% of them seen just once. The origin of this receptor is a man aged 45-65 years with acute or convalescent COVID-19. Input material: peripheral blood.

The CDR3 nucleotides are TGTGCCTGGGAGGTCAGGACAGGACCCTACGAGCAGTACTTC. It is translated as CAWEVRTGPYEQYF. This chain uses TRBV30 with TRBJ2-7; 7 bases are shared with TRBD1. This CDR3 is built from 14 residues. Losses at the gene ends were 5 bases for V and 2 bases for J; bases not matched to a gene: 9. The germline CDR1 and CDR2 sequences are GTSNPN and SVGIG (reference sequence).